This T cell receptor (beta chain) was retrieved from a study of cytomegalovirus exposure and HLA in healthy donors. Trimming cost V 0 bases and J 6 bases, with 4 bases left between them. This CDR3 has 12 amino acids. Germline V gene data show CDR1 as PRHDT and CDR2 as FYEKMQ (reference sequence). In the PCR, 60 Vbeta and 13 Jbeta primers were used. Only in-frame clones appear in the TCRdb table, and some are missing; sequencing was by immunoSEQ multiplex PCR. The table shows tens of thousands of clones, with nearly 80% occurring only once. The rearrangement joins TRBV13 to TRBJ2-3; D uncertain. The sample consisted of PBMCs. The receptor was isolated from a woman aged 40 to 55 in good health and CMV-seropositive. The CDR3 DNA is TGTGCCAGCAGCTTAGGCCGGGATACGCAGTATTTT. Encoded protein: CASSLGRDTQYF. The entire variable domain, with the rest obtained from reference TRBV13 and TRBJ2-3, is as follows: AAGVIQSPRHLIKEKRETATLKCYPIPRHDTVYWYQQGPGQDPQFLISFYEKMQSDKGSIPDRFSAQQFSDYHSELNMSSLELGDSALYFCASSLGRDTQYFGPGTRLTVL.